The entry below describes one TCR beta chain. What antigen it recognizes has not been identified. Base qualities are not provided; no much larger clone lies one nucleotide away. This sample was taken from a study of response to subunit inactivated influenza vaccine (dated by TCRdb to the late 2010s). At the level of the whole study: To follow how T cells responded to a trivalent subunit inactivated influenza vaccine, the researchers relied on deep quantitative profiling of the T cell receptor repertoire. Study-wide conclusions, independent of this receptor: According to the authors, only a limited number of new T cells may be recruited by each seasonal influenza vaccination.

The library was produced with RT-PCR. The sample was run on an Illumina HiSeq 2500. TCRdb ran its own pipeline on the public reads, namely fastp trimming at Q25 and MiXCR clone calling, and kept in-frame beta chains. For every CDR3 protein sequence, its rows merge into one entry that carries the most common genes and DNA. The sample includes hundreds of thousands of distinct CDR3 sequences, with about 25% observed a single time. The ten largest account for 1.5% to 2% of the sample. V is reduced by 7 bases and J by 1 base, leaving a spacing of 10 bases between them. The germline V gene provides CDR1 SQVTM and CDR2 ANQGSEA. Reading from cysteine to phenylalanine, the CDR3 counts 12 amino acids. Of the read, only the CDR3 DNA is kept; its 36 bases are in frame from base 1.

The sequence joins TRBV29-1 to TRBJ1-1; matching of 6 bases hints at TRBD1 as the D gene. The material sequenced was CD4+ T cells sorted from PBMCs, taken more than 4 days after vaccination. This TCR came from a man aged 45-65 years who received an inactivated influenza vaccine. Donor details come from another sample of the same person, matched by shared clones. The sequenced DNA: TGCAGCGCTAAGACAGGGAACACTGAAGCTTTCTTT. Translated, this gives CSAKTGNTEAFF.